This T cell receptor (beta chain) is from a study of blood T cell repertoires in COVID-19. The CDR3 covers 13 residues. The germline V and J ends were trimmed by 1 base and 4 bases, with 6 bases remaining between them. From germline, CDR1 is SGHRS and CDR2 YFSETQ. This clone was observed a few times. TCRdb keeps only in-frame clones here, not all; method: immunoSEQ multiplex PCR. Among some 320,000 clones listed, roughly nine tenths were seen once. The sample consisted of PBMCs or T cells enriched from blood (not recorded which). This clonotype was sampled from a man in his 60s who had recovered from COVID-19. The chain uses TRBV5-1 and TRBJ2-1; TRBD2 might be the D (5 bases). CDR3 amino acids: CASSLLAYNEQFF. The CDR3, as DNA: TGCGCCAGCAGCTTGCTAGCATACAATGAGCAGTTCTTC.